This T cell receptor (beta chain) was found in a study of control samples from healthy donors and cancer patients. The CDR3 runs to 14 residues. V lost 6 bases to trimming and J lost 0 bases, with 11 bases between them. The germline CDR1 and CDR2 sequences are SGHTA and FQGNSA. Here immunoSEQ multiplex PCR was the method, and the copy in TCRdb shows in-frame clones only, minus some. The repertoire has 90,000 to 150,000 clones, more than 80% of them found once; the top ten carry approximately 39%. The J gene is TRBJ1-2, the V gene TRBV7-2, with D possibly being TRBD1 (5 bases). The source material was blood. The source of this sequence is a man aged 50 to 60 in good health. The CDR3 loop reads CASRPQVSNYGYTF. CDR3 in DNA: TGTGCCAGCAGGCCACAGGTATCTAACTATGGCTACACCTTC.